This T cell receptor beta chain appears in the sequencing data of a study of sequential checkpoint blockade in melanoma. Study summary: First-line arms were nivolumab then ipilimumab, or the reverse, randomized 1:1.

The CDR3 runs to 14 residues. The germline V gene has CDR1 MNHNY and CDR2 SVGAGI (reference sequence). V was clipped by 2 bases and J by 4 bases; unmatched bases: 4. Treatment specified: randomized to nivolumab then ipilimumab (arm A) or the reverse (arm B). The repertoire was sequenced with immunoSEQ multiplex PCR; TCRdb's copy has only in-frame clones and lacks some. Altogether tens of thousands of clones are present, roughly nine tenths being singletons, with the ten largest covering 14%. The clonotype comes from a human donor with melanoma. The rearrangement joins TRBV6-6 to TRBJ2-5; TRBD1 matches at 7 bases. The specimen was CD8+ T cells sorted from blood (inferred from file names), collected from a patient given nivolumab and ipilimumab in sequence. For the CDR3, the DNA is TGTGCCAGCAGTTACGACAACAGGGGAGAGACCCAGTACTTC. This gives the protein CASSYDNRGETQYF.